This TCR beta chain was profiled in a study of T-cell reconstitution after alpha-beta-depleted transplantation in children. Points from the study as a whole: Elevated TCRbeta diversity at day 60 was traced, in some patients, to surviving recipient T cells and thymic progenitors. It was reported that alpha-beta T cells came from several hundred expanded graft clones (about two months after transplant). Newly produced T cells mostly provided counts and TCRbeta diversity after one year, as hyperexpanded clones declined.

The sample holds a few counts of this clonotype. Antigen specificity is unknown. With 7 bases removed from V and 1 base from J, the gap between germline ends came to 16 bases. This CDR3 region has 15 residues. The germline CDR1 and CDR2 sequences are SNHLY and FYNNEI. TCRbeta library preparation incorporated unique molecular identifiers. TCRdb independently ran MiXCR on the PCR reads; one entry per CDR3 protein. The data show 100,000 or so distinct CDR3 sequences, 23% seen once. Material: PBMCs, obtained before TCRalphabeta/CD19-depleted stem cell transplant. V usage is TRBV2 and J usage is TRBJ1-1; the D is unclear. The receptor comes from a boy between 2 and 10 years old with acute lymphoblastic leukemia, due to receive a stem cell transplant. CDR3 residues: CASTEGDGRNTEAFF. In DNA, the CDR3 is TGTGCCAGCACTGAGGGAGACGGTAGGAACACTGAAGCTTTCTTT.